The 15 T cell receptor beta chains given below trace back to one sample, sequenced in a study of cytomegalovirus exposure and HLA in healthy donors. PCR employed 60 Vbeta and 13 Jbeta primers. The protocol was immunoSEQ multiplex PCR, while the TCRdb copy is restricted to in-frame clones and leaves out a portion. The data contain around 200,000 clones, 65% to 80% of them seen just once; the ten biggest clones take up nearly 4.5%. Sequenced: PBMCs. All receptors derive from a woman aged 25 to 39 in good health and CMV-seropositive.

This clone was counted once. The same CDR3 can be traced to other DNA sequences in this sample. The gene calls are TRBV19 and TRBJ1-5; the match to TRBD1 covers 7 bases. The CDR3 runs 14 residues. Trimming at V came to 1 base and at J to 4 bases, leaving 1 base not matched to a gene. The germline V gene encodes CDR1 LNHDA and CDR2 SQIVND (reference sequence). Here the CDR3 reads CASSIGQGNQPQHF. The CDR3 coding sequence is TGTGCCAGTAGTATAGGACAGGGAAATCAGCCCCAGCATTTT.

This chain joins TRBV6-6 and TRBJ2-1; 11 bases are shared with TRBD2. V lost 5 bases to trimming and J lost 3 bases; unmatched junction nucleotides: 3. The CDR3 loop spans 15 amino acids. The germline V gene encodes CDR1 MNHNY and CDR2 SVGAGI (reference sequence). The CDR3 here is CASSQTSGSYNEQFF. CDR3 nucleotide sequence: TGTGCCAGCAGTCAAACTAGCGGGAGCTACAATGAGCAGTTCTTC.

The gene calls are TRBV5-8 and TRBJ1-1; D not certain. Trimming took off 4 bases at V and 5 bases at J, with 18 bases between the two ends. The CDR3 is made up of 15 amino acids. Germline-derived CDR1 and CDR2 are SGHTS and YDEGEE. The CDR3 loop is CASSESGITGTEAFF. The CDR3 DNA follows: TGTGCCAGCAGCGAATCGGGGATCACCGGGACTGAAGCTTTCTTT.

In this sample, this clone turned up a few times. The rearrangement joins TRBV7-2 to TRBJ2-5, with a possible D match to TRBD1 (6 bases). Germline CDR1 and CDR2: SGHTA and FQGNSA. V shed 5 bases and J shed 4 bases, with 17 bases lying between them. This CDR3 spans 15 amino acids. The chain's CDR3 is CASSINRDVGETQYF. The CDR3 DNA is TGTGCCAGCAGCATTAACAGGGATGTCGGAGAGACCCAGTACTTC.

The V gene is TRBV4-3, the J gene TRBJ2-1; 10 positions agree with TRBD1. CDR1 is LGHNA, CDR2 YSLEER, per germline. The CDR3 length is 17 residues. The J segment lost 2 bases and the V segment lost 3 bases, leaving 7 bases of the junction unmatched. CDR3 loop: CASSQGAGTGAYNEQFF. As DNA, the CDR3 is TGCGCCAGCAGCCAGGGGGCCGGGACAGGGGCCTACAATGAGCAGTTCTTC.

The CDR3 DNA reads TGTGCCAGTAGTACACCGGACAGATACTACGAGCAGTACTTC. As protein: CASSTPDRYYEQYF. This sequence joins TRBV19 and TRBJ2-7; TRBD1 might be the D (6 bases). V gave up 4 bases and J gave up 3 bases, with 13 bases separating them. The germline CDR1 and CDR2 sequences are LNHDA and SQIVND (reference sequence). There are 14 residues in the CDR3.

The chain recombines TRBV19 with TRBJ1-1; D remains ambiguous. Germline-derived CDR1 and CDR2 are LNHDA and SQIVND (reference sequence). Trimming stripped 0 bases from V and 10 bases from J, with 12 bases between. The CDR3 runs to 13 residues. The CDR3 is CASSIDRGGGAFF. DNA of the CDR3: TGTGCCAGTAGTATAGATCGAGGCGGAGGAGCTTTCTTT.

In this sample, this clone turned up once. This chain links TRBV27 with TRBJ1-2; D is uncertain. The V gene lost 9 bases and the J gene lost 0 bases, with 20 bases spanning the gap. This CDR3 has 16 amino acids. The germline gives CDR1 MNHEY, CDR2 SMNVEV (reference sequence). The CDR3: CASGRRKGLANYGYTF. DNA of the CDR3: TGTGCCAGTGGCAGGAGGAAGGGCCTAGCTAACTATGGCTACACCTTC.

This rearrangement joins TRBV19 to TRBJ2-7; 10 bases align to TRBD1. Looked up from germline, CDR1 is LNHDA and CDR2 is SQIVND (reference sequence). The CDR3 sequence is 17 residues long. The V and J ends lost 2 bases and 3 bases, in that order; junction bases with no gene match: 10. CDR3 region: CASSIIPGQGNYYEQYF. The CDR3, as DNA: TGTGCCAGTAGTATAATCCCGGGACAGGGGAATTACTACGAGCAGTACTTC.

V gene TRBV6-5 combines with J gene TRBJ2-7; D unresolved. CDR1 and CDR2 (germline): MNHEY, SVGAGI. The germline V and J ends were trimmed by 4 bases and 5 bases, with 12 bases remaining between them. CDR3 size: 13 residues. In DNA, the CDR3 is TGTGCCAGCAGTTCTTACCCGAGCGACGAGCAGTACTTC. This gives the protein CASSSYPSDEQYF.

This chain connects TRBV11-2 to TRBJ2-7; possibly TRBD1 for D (6 bases). Trimming took off 3 bases at V and 5 bases at J, with 14 bases between the two ends. Germline values: CDR1 SGHAT, CDR2 FQNNGV. The CDR3 is 14 amino acids. The CDR3 spells CASSFIRGYNEQYF. As DNA, the CDR3 is TGTGCCAGCAGCTTCATAAGGGGGTACAACGAGCAGTACTTC.

The chain has TRBV13 and TRBJ2-1; D possibly corresponds to TRBD1 (7 bases). CDR3 length: 13 residues. Trimming cost V 4 bases and J 8 bases, with 12 bases left between them. The germline gives CDR1 PRHDT, CDR2 FYEKMQ (reference sequence). CDR3 loop: CASSSDRDYEQFF. The CDR3 DNA sequence: TGTGCCAGCAGCTCAGACAGGGACTATGAGCAGTTCTTC.

CDR3 in amino acids: CASSPWGGGEQYF. The CDR3 DNA reads as TGTGCCAGCAGCCCCTGGGGGGGTGGCGAGCAGTACTTC. V usage is TRBV13 and J usage is TRBJ2-7, with 7 bases fitting TRBD2. The V segment lost 5 bases and the J segment 6 bases; nucleotides outside the gene matches: 7. Germline V lookup: CDR1 PRHDT, CDR2 FYEKMQ (reference sequence). The CDR3 runs to 13 residues. Full variable domain (outside the CDR3, taken from reference TRBV13 and TRBJ2-7): AAGVIQSPRHLIKEKRETATLKCYPIPRHDTVYWYQQGPGQDPQFLISFYEKMQSDKGSIPDRFSAQQFSDYHSELNMSSLELGDSALYFCASSPWGGGEQYFGPGTRLTVT.

This clone turned up a few times. The V and J genes are TRBV4-1 and TRBJ2-2, with 11 nucleotides matching TRBD1. The germline gives CDR1 MGHRA, CDR2 YSYEKL. The CDR3 is 16 amino acids. J gave up 5 bases and V 4 bases, and 6 bases lay outside the gene matches. The CDR3 nucleotides read TGCGCCAGCAGCCTAGGACAGGGGGCGGAAACCGGGGAGCTGTTTTTT. Translating it yields CASSLGQGAETGELFF.

This clone turned up a few times. This chain connects TRBV6-5 to TRBJ1-4; 9 bases fit TRBD1. Germline trimming cut 5 bases from V and 4 bases from J; bases unmatched to any gene: 5. CDR1 and CDR2 from the germline V gene are MNHEY and SVGAGI. CDR3 length: 15 amino acids. This chain's CDR3 is CASSPGTGLNEKLFF. The CDR3 nucleotides are TGTGCCAGCAGTCCCGGGACAGGGCTTAATGAAAAACTGTTTTTT.